Sequencing of this TCR beta chain was carried out in a study of early T cells in non-severe SARS-CoV-2 infection. On the study more broadly: Chains stayed unpaired after sequencing of bulk RNA from unsorted whole blood.

Study-level points and caveats: VDJdb-based annotation leaned toward anti-spike CD8 responses and missed private and CD4 specificities.

Individual cDNA molecules carried attached unique molecular identifiers. TCRdb redid the calling of the 5' RACE reads with MiXCR, one entry per CDR3 protein. The sample yields about 19,000 distinct CDR3 sequences, over 4% seen once. The table lists this clonotype with many counts. Its antigen is currently unknown. CDR1 is MNHEY, CDR2 SVGAGI, per germline. There are 13 residues in the CDR3. V was cut by 5 bases and J by 0 bases, with 7 bases left in between. This receptor was taken from an adult who was a healthcare worker with PCR-confirmed SARS-CoV-2 infection or an uninfected control (not recorded which). Material: whole blood. The chain is built from TRBV6-5 and TRBJ1-2; D gene ambiguous. For the CDR3, the DNA is TGTGCCAGCAGTCTTACATCTAACTATGGCTACACCTTC. Translation gives CASSLTSNYGYTF.